This TCR beta chain emerged from a study of T-cell reconstitution after alpha-beta-depleted transplantation in children listed by TCRdb under 2016. Some background on the complete study: Using TCR repertoire profiling, the study quantitatively followed how T-cell immune reconstitution unfolded in children after TCRalphabeta/CD19-depleted allogeneic hematopoietic cell transplantation.

Via the germline V gene, CDR1 is SGHRS and CDR2 YFSETQ. The CDR3 contains 15 residues, cysteine and phenylalanine counted. The kept DNA is CDR3 alone, 45 bases in frame from the first base. V gives up 4 bases and J gives up 4 bases, and the segment between their germline ends measures 15 bases. To prepare the library, PCR was applied. TCRdb names Illumina HiSeq 2500 as the instrument used. Molecular barcoding was employed in the preparation of TCR libraries, with unique molecular identifiers being used to normalize TCRbeta repertoire quantification. TCRdb passed the public sequencing reads through fastp at Q25 and MiXCR, retaining productive beta sequences. CDR3 protein sequences are deduplicated, and each keeps its most common genes and DNA. The sample includes fewer than 350,000 distinct CDR3 sequences, with roughly 8.2% observed a single time. The top ten clonotypes cover 9.1% of the sample. In light of the paper, this sample's treatment or condition label describes: allogeneic hematopoietic cell transplantation with graft depleted of TCRalphabeta T cells and CD19 B cells. Transplant recipients were children who received TCRalphabeta/CD19-depleted allogeneic hematopoietic cell grafts.

Broad study findings and their caveats: In some patients, the high TCRbeta diversity seen at day 60 was put down to recipient T cells and intrathymic progenitors that had survived conditioning. The apparently early alphabetaT-cell count recovery about two months after transplant was reportedly dependent on only several hundred rapidly expanded clones derived from non-depleted graft cells. Over the following months the frequencies of hyperexpanded clones went down, and after one year T-cell counts and TCRbeta diversity were mostly credited to newly produced T cells.

This clonotype was detected only a few times. Its antigen target is currently unknown. No quality values exist for individual bases; no much larger clone is one base distant. The sequence came from a female patient between 2 and 15 years old who had a stem cell transplant for Fanconi anemia, so the T cells may come from the graft donor. The starting material was peripheral blood, obtained 360 days after TCRalphabeta/CD19-depleted stem cell transplant. The chain uses TRBV5-1 and TRBJ2-1; the D gene cannot be resolved reliably. CDR3 reads: CASSPRTSGYNEQFF. The bases read TGCGCCAGCAGCCCACGCACTTCGGGTTACAATGAGCAGTTCTTC.